This T cell receptor (beta chain) was found in a study of identical twins (dated by TCRdb to the mid-2010s). General notes on the study: The study deep-sequenced TCR alpha and beta repertoires from monozygotic twins, unrelated adults of various ages and cord blood to test whether fetal clonotypes persist. Replicate twin experiments were performed at different times using different library preparation protocols to rule out contamination. Here is what the overall study found, with its caveats: Compared with coincidental sharing between unrelated individuals, out-of-frame TCR alpha sequences shared between twins showed an excess of sequences with low generation probability. Out-of-frame TCR alpha sharing in monozygotic twins was systematically underestimated by recombination models, whereas sharing between unrelated individuals was in agreement with the recombination models. In beta out-of-frame sequences, excess twin sharing was weaker, because having fewer shared sequences lowered the signal-to-noise ratio. Conclusions relied on cross-sectional statistical analysis, since the same donors could not be followed over many years. Abundant cord blood beta clonotypes carried fewer insertions; young adult naive repertoires showed a weaker similar trend, while memory repertoires showed none. Zero-insertion analyses could be partly confounded by invariant T cells such as MAIT and iNKT, though diverse VJ usage argued against such confounding for most clonotypes.

This clonotype occurred many times. It lacks a known antigen. The record has no base qualities; no much larger clone is one base away. The germline V gene provides CDR1 SGHRS and CDR2 YFSETQ. The CDR3 spans 16 residues, from the cysteine through the phenylalanine. Here the CDR3 DNA is all that survives: 48 bases in frame from base 1. Compared with germline, V lacks 1 base and J lacks 2 bases; bases without a gene match: 6. Library construction relied on 5' RACE. Sequencer: Illumina HiSeq 2000. Template switching introduced a universal primer binding site; the final cDNA contained a unique molecular identifier, enabling accurate counting of TCR cDNA molecules. Specific primers in the conserved constant-segment region were used to synthesize first-strand cDNA for TCR alpha and beta chains. To control for contamination, each cDNA library was double barcoded with a SMART-Mk sample barcode plus Illumina barcodes. Two successive PCR steps introduced TruSeq adapter sequences along with Illumina sample barcodes. The Illumina HiSeq platform was used with custom primers to sequence TCR alpha and beta cDNA libraries. The paper's processing steps were these. Unique molecular identifiers were extracted from raw reads with MiGEC, and CDR3 positions were determined with MiXCR. For each individual, recombination models were inferred using an EM algorithm with the repgenHMM and IGoR tools. The analysis of shared clonotypes was done with the tcR package in R, with sharing normalized by the product of cloneset sizes. Out-of-frame nonproductive sequences were analyzed to study raw recombination free of thymic and clonal selection effects. In-frame beta chains were kept once TCRdb had trimmed the public reads at Q25 with fastp and called clones with MiXCR. Rows merge per CDR3 protein into single entries with the most common DNA and genes. TCRdb, rather than the study authors, made the V and J calls. The sample records roughly 470,000 distinct CDR3 sequences, about 13% of which are singletons. The ten top clones hold more than 0.8% of the sample.

All donors were healthy Caucasians. Three pairs of female monozygotic twins, all aged roughly 18 to 29 years, were included in the twin cohort. Positive isolation kits from Invitrogen were used to isolate CD4+ and CD8+ T cell populations. This sample also appeared in a second study, on yellow fever vaccine responses in identical twins. In that second paper, the authors write: The T cell response to vaccination in identical twins was reported by the authors to appear partly convergent and partly personalized. Focusing on identical twins, the study followed the T cell clones that responded to the vaccine, and did so with precision.

Rearrangement joined TRBV5-1 to TRBJ2-3, with 8 central nucleotides matching TRBD2. The TCR sequence derives from a woman under 30 in good health. The specimen was CD4+ T cells sorted from blood. The nucleotide sequence is given as TGCGCCAGCAGCTTGTACGTAGCGGGGCCCACAGATACGCAGTATTTT. Its translation is CASSLYVAGPTDTQYF.